This TCR beta chain is from a study of blood T cell repertoires in COVID-19. Study at large: Some COVID-19 samples were acute and others convalescent; all came from the United States, Italy and Spain. PBMCs, B-cell-depleted T cells, or T cells provided the cDNA or gDNA that made up the material.

V lost 7 bases and J lost 5, with 18 bases in between. The germline gives CDR1 SGHRS, CDR2 YFSETQ. The CDR3 has 15 residues. Measured with immunoSEQ multiplex PCR; TCRdb has only the in-frame clones, and not every one. The sample consists of some 120,000 clones, roughly 88% of them appearing once. The sample consisted of peripheral blood. This chain joins TRBV5-1 and TRBJ2-2; a weak D match, TRBD2 (5 bases). The sequence derives from a woman aged 45-65 years with active or convalescent COVID-19. CDR3 protein: CASGLSARGTGELFF. The DNA of the CDR3 is TGCGCCAGCGGCCTCTCCGCCCGAGGGACCGGGGAGCTGTTTTTT.